The rows below give T cell receptor beta chains drawn from one sample of a study of early T cells in non-severe SARS-CoV-2 infection. TCRdb reprocessed the 5' RACE reads with MiXCR, giving one entry per CDR3 protein. The data contain about 66,000 distinct CDR3 sequences, 9.1% of them singletons. The specimen was whole blood. The receptors stem from an adult who was a healthcare worker with PCR-confirmed SARS-CoV-2 infection or an uninfected control (not recorded which). CDR3s include the opening cysteine and the closing phenylalanine or tryptophan. D genes are given only for firm matches. Expanded clones get a size class; other rows say once, few or many, or leave the size out.

D: TRBD1; size: few; J: TRBJ2-2; V: TRBV7-8; CDR3: CASSFPGQGADTGELFF; DNA: TGTGCCAGCAGCTTCCCGGGACAGGGGGCGGACACCGGGGAGCTGTTTTTT
D: NA; size: few; J: TRBJ2-3; V: TRBV6-2/TRBV6-3; CDR3: CASSYAGAADTQYF; DNA: TGTGCCAGCAGTTATGCAGGAGCGGCAGATACGCAGTATTTT
D: TRBD2; size: many; J: TRBJ2-2; V: TRBV4-2; CDR3: CASSSGLETGELFF; DNA: TGTGCCAGCAGTTCCGGACTAGAAACCGGGGAGCTGTTTTTT
D: TRBD1; size: NA; J: TRBJ1-6; V: TRBV12-3/TRBV12-4; CDR3: CASSLRGQGANSPLHF; DNA: TGTGCCAGCAGTTTGAGAGGGCAGGGGGCTAATTCACCCCTCCACTTT
D: TRBD1; size: NA; J: TRBJ2-5; V: TRBV2; CDR3: CASSTGGEETQYF; DNA: TGTGCCAGCAGTACAGGGGGCGAAGAGACCCAGTACTTC
D: NA; size: NA; J: TRBJ1-2; V: TRBV19; CDR3: CATGPPNYGYTF; DNA: TGTGCCACGGGACCGCCGAACTATGGCTACACCTTC
D: NA; size: many; J: TRBJ2-5; V: TRBV9; CDR3: CASSVVPGRGEGDGQETQYF; DNA: TGTGCCAGCAGCGTAGTACCTGGCAGGGGTGAAGGAGACGGCCAAGAGACCCAGTACTTC
D: TRBD2; size: many; J: TRBJ2-7; V: TRBV30; CDR3: CAWRLAGRGYEQYF; DNA: TGTGCCTGGAGGCTAGCGGGAAGGGGCTACGAGCAGTACTTC
D: NA; size: NA; J: TRBJ2-3; V: TRBV30; CDR3: CAWSGPTLSTDTQYF; DNA: TGTGCCTGGAGCGGACCGACCTTAAGCACAGATACGCAGTATTTT
D: TRBD2; size: many; J: TRBJ2-3; V: TRBV3-1; CDR3: CASTPPGLAGTDTQYF; DNA: TGTGCCAGCACCCCCCCGGGACTAGCGGGCACAGATACGCAGTATTTT
D: NA; size: many; J: TRBJ2-2; V: TRBV7-9; CDR3: CASSLGDTHTGELFF; DNA: TGTGCCAGCAGCTTAGGAGACACCCACACCGGGGAGCTGTTTTTT
D: NA; size: few; J: TRBJ1-1; V: TRBV10-1; CDR3: CASSELTPWTEAFF; DNA: TGCGCCAGCAGTGAGTTGACCCCGTGGACTGAAGCTTTCTTT
D: TRBD1; size: few; J: TRBJ2-7; V: TRBV29-1; CDR3: CSVRQGADEQYF; DNA: TGCAGCGTTAGGCAGGGGGCAGACGAGCAGTACTTC
D: NA; size: few; J: TRBJ2-1; V: TRBV6-2/TRBV6-3; CDR3: CASSTLLINEQFF; DNA: TGTGCCAGCAGTACCCTTTTGATAAATGAGCAGTTCTTC
D: NA; size: few; J: TRBJ2-6; V: TRBV29-1; CDR3: CSVDGQSGANVLTF; DNA: TGCAGCGTTGACGGACAGTCTGGGGCCAACGTCCTGACTTTC
D: NA; size: few; J: TRBJ1-1; V: TRBV7-2; CDR3: CASSPSVLSTEAFF; DNA: TGTGCCAGCAGCCCCAGTGTGCTTAGCACTGAAGCTTTCTTT
D: TRBD2; size: NA; J: TRBJ2-2; V: TRBV7-3; CDR3: CASSFSGRSTGELFF; DNA: TGTGCCAGCAGCTTTAGCGGGAGGTCCACCGGGGAGCTGTTTTTT
D: TRBD2; size: NA; J: TRBJ2-1; V: TRBV11-2; CDR3: CASSSLGLADNEQFF; DNA: TGTGCCAGCAGCTCACTCGGGCTAGCGGACAATGAGCAGTTCTTC
D: TRBD2; size: NA; J: TRBJ2-2; V: TRBV7-3; CDR3: CASSLTSGRFHTGELFF; DNA: TGTGCCAGCAGCTTAACTAGCGGGAGGTTTCACACCGGGGAGCTGTTTTTT
D: NA; size: many; J: TRBJ1-6; V: TRBV7-2; CDR3: CASSLVPANSPLHF; DNA: TGTGCCAGCAGCTTAGTCCCGGCAAATTCACCCCTCCACTTT
D: TRBD1; size: NA; J: TRBJ1-6; V: TRBV27; CDR3: CASSLLLTGVDSPLHF; DNA: TGTGCCAGCAGTTTACTTTTGACAGGGGTGGATTCACCCCTCCACTTT
D: NA; size: NA; J: TRBJ2-5; V: TRBV27; CDR3: CASSLDLETQYF; DNA: TGTGCCAGCAGTTTGGACTTAGAGACCCAGTACTTC
D: NA; size: few; J: TRBJ2-5; V: TRBV7-6; CDR3: CASSLARGGQNQETQYF; DNA: TGTGCCAGCAGCTTAGCGAGGGGGGGGCAGAACCAAGAGACCCAGTACTTC
D: TRBD2; size: few; J: TRBJ2-1; V: TRBV5-4; CDR3: CASSLVSSGGVYNEQFF; DNA: TGTGCCAGCAGCTTGGTTTCTAGCGGAGGGGTTTACAATGAGCAGTTCTTC